This entry is about one T cell receptor beta chain. Its antigen is unknown. The PCR contained 60 Vbeta and 13 Jbeta primers. This table comes from immunoSEQ multiplex PCR, and its TCRdb copy is limited to in-frame clones, with some not included. The top ten hold under 6% of the sample, which has roughly 100,000 clones, more than 55% seen once. This entry is derived from a study of cytomegalovirus exposure and HLA in healthy donors. Overall study context: In a previous analysis, around 110 million unique TCR beta sequences were found from 150 million to 200 million T cells.

This CDR3 comprises 15 residues. Germline V lookup: CDR1 SNHLY, CDR2 FYNNEI. Trimming pared 7 bases from V and 8 bases from J, leaving 23 bases between. Notes on the study in general: Reportedly, TCR beta sequences accurately predicted HLA-A and HLA-B alleles in most subjects. Using a false discovery rate of 0.05, a later analysis showed that approximately 16,000 TCR beta sequences were associated with HLA alleles.

The sequencing sample was made of PBMCs. The sequence came from a boy between 10 and 17 years old in good health and CMV-seropositive. V and J are TRBV2 and TRBJ1-2; a possible D gene is TRBD1 (5 bases). In DNA form, the CDR3 reads TGTGCCAGCATTTTCGACTTACAGGTTTTCGGGGGCTACACCTTC. It yields the protein CASIFDLQVFGGYTF.